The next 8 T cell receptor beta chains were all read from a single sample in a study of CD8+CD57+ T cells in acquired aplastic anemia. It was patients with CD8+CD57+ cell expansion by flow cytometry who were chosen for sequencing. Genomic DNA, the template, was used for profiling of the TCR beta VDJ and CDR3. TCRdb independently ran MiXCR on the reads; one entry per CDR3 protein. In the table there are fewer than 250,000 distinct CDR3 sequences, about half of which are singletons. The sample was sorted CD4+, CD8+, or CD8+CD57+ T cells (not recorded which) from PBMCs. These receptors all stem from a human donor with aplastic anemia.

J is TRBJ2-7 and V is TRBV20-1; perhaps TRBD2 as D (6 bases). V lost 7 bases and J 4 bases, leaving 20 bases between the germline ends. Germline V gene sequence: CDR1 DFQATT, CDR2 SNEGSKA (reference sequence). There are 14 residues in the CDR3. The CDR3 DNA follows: TGCAGTGTCCCGGGCCCGGGACTGACTTACGAGCAGTACTTC. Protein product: CSVPGPGLTYEQYF.

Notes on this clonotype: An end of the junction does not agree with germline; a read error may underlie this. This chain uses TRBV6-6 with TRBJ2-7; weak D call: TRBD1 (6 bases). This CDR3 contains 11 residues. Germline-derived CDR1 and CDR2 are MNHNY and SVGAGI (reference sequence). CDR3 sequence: CASRGTGTASF. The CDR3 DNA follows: TGTGCCAGCAGAGGAACAGGGACGGCAAGCTTC.

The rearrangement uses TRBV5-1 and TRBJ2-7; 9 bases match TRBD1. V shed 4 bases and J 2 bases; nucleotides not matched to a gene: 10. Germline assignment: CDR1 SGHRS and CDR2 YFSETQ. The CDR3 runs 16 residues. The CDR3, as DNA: TGCGCCAGCAGCCAGTACGGGACAGGGTCCCCCTACGAGCAGTACTTC. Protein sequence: CASSQYGTGSPYEQYF.

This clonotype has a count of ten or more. CDR3 sequence reads: CASKPAGGDTGELFF. CDR3 sequence (DNA): TGCGCCAGCAAACCAGCGGGGGGTGACACCGGGGAGCTGTTTTTT. This rearrangement joins TRBV5-1 to TRBJ2-2; 9 bases are a match to TRBD2. The germline V gene encodes CDR1 SGHRS and CDR2 YFSETQ. This CDR3 is built from 15 residues. V dropped 6 bases and J dropped 3; count of bases not matched to a gene: 6.

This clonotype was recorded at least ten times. The DNA of the CDR3 is TGCGCCAGCAGCCCACAAGGGACAGGGGAGAATTCACCCCTCCACTTT. It encodes CASSPQGTGENSPLHF. The rearrangement links TRBV4-1 to TRBJ1-6; 10 bases fit TRBD1. The germline V gene has CDR1 MGHRA and CDR2 YSYEKL. The CDR3 has 16 residues. V lost 4 bases to trimming and J lost 7 bases; unmatched junction nucleotides: 7.

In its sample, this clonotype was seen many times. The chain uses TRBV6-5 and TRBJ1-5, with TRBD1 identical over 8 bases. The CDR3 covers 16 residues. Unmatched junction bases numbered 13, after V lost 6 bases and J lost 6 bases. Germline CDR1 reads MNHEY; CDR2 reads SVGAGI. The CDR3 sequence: CASREGQVVGSQPQHF. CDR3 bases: TGTGCCAGCAGAGAGGGACAGGTTGTTGGTAGTCAGCCCCAGCATTTT.

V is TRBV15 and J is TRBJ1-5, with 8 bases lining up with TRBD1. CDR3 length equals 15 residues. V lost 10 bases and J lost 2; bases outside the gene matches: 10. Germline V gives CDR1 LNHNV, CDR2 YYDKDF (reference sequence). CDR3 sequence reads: CASSEGQGGNQPQHF. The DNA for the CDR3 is TGTGCCAGCAGTGAAGGACAGGGAGGCAATCAGCCCCAGCATTTT.

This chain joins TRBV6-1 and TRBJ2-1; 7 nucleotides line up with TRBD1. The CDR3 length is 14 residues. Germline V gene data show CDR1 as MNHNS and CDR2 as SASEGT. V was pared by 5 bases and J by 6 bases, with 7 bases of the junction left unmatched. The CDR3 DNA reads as TGTGCCAGCAGTCAGCCGGGACAGTTCAATGAGCAGTTCTTC. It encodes CASSQPGQFNEQFF.